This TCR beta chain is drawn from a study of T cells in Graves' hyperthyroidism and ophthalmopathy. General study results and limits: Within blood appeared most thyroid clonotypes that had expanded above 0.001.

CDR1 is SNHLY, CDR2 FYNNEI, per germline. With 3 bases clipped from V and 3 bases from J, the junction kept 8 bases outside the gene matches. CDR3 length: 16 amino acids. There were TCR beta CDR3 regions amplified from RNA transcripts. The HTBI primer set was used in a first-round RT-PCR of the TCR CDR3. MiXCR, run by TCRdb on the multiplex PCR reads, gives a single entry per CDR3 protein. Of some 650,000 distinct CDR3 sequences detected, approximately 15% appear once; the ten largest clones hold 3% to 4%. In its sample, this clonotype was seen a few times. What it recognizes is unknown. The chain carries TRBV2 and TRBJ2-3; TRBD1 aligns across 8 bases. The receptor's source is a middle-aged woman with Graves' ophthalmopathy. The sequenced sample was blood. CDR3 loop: CASSERPGGRTDTQYF. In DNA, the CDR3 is TGTGCCAGCAGTGAGAGGCCAGGGGGCAGGACAGATACGCAGTATTTT.